The entry below describes one T cell receptor beta chain. A second PCR of roughly 7 to 11 cycles used a sample-barcoded 5' primer and a J-beta primer mix. TCRdb fed the 5' RACE reads into MiXCR, producing one record per CDR3 protein. The data hold approximately 800,000 distinct CDR3 sequences, with over 45% observed a single time. The entry originates in a study of blood T cells in healthy people across ages. Specimen: blood. This TCR was sampled from a man aged 25-45 years in good health.

CDR3 in amino acids: CMGRLNTEAFF. CDR3 nucleotide sequence: TGCATGGGTCGGCTGAACACTGAAGCTTTCTTT. This chain joins TRBV29-1 and TRBJ1-1; D remains ambiguous. The CDR3 has 11 amino acids. Germline V gene sequence: CDR1 SQVTM, CDR2 ANQGSEA.